This T cell receptor beta chain was identified in a study of OX40 agonist ivuxolimab in advanced cancers. Study summary: All patients had ivuxolimab intravenously every 2 weeks at 0.01 to 10 mg/kg.

CDR3 length: 12 residues. The V end was cut by 6 bases, the J end by 10 bases, with 15 bases between. Per germline, CDR1 MNHEY and CDR2 SVGAGI. Study outcomes and limitations: Among expanded peripheral T cells, antigen specificity went undetermined. CD8+ T cells were the subset that, on average, had more expanded clones than CD4+.

TCRdb's table, derived via immunoSEQ multiplex PCR, lists solely in-frame clones and lacks some. Among almost 70,000 clones listed, roughly 90% were seen once. Notes on this clone: The antigen is not known.

The chain uses TRBV6-5 and TRBJ1-1; D call uncertain. Sequencing was performed on CD4+ or CD8+ T cells sorted from blood, taken in a trial of the OX40 agonist ivuxolimab. The receptor was derived from an adult with an advanced solid tumor such as melanoma, head and neck, liver or kidney cancer. The CDR3 DNA sequence: TGTGCCAGCAGCCGACCGCCGCTGTTAGCTTTCTTT. Encoded protein: CASSRPPLLAFF.